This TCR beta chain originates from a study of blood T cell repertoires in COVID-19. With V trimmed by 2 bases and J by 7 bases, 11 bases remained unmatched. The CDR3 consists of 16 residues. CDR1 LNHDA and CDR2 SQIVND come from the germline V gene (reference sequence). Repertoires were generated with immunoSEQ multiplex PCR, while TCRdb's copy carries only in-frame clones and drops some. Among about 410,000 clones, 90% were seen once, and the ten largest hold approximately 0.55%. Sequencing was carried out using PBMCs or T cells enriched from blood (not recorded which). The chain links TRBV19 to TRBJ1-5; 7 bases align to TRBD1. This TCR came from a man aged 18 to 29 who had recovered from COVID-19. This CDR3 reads CASSIRENRGSQPQHF. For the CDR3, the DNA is TGTGCCAGTAGTATACGGGAGAACAGGGGCAGCCAGCCCCAGCATTTT.